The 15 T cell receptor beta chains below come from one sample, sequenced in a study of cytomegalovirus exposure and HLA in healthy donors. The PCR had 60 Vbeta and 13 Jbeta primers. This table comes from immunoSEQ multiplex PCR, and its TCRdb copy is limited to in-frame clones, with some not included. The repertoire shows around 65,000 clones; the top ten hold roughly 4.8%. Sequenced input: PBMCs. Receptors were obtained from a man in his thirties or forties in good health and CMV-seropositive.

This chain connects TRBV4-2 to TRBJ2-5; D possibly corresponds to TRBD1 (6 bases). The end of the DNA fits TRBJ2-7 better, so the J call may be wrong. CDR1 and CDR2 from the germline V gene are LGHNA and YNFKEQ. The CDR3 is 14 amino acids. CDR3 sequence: CASSQDRGPYEQYF. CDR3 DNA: TGTGCCAGCAGCCAAGACAGGGGCCCCTACGAGCAGTACTTC.

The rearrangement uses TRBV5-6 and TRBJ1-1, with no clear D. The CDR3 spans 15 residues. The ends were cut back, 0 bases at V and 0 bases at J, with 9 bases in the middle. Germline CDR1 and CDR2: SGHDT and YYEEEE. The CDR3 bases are TGTGCCAGCAGCTTGGCCGCCAGGTTGAACACTGAAGCTTTCTTT. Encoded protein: CASSLAARLNTEAFF.

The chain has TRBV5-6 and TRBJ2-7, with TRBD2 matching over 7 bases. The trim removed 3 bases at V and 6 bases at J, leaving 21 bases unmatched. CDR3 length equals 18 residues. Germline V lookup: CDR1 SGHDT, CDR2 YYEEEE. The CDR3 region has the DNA TGTGCCAGCAGCTGGGGGGGGTTCCCTCCCCCGGGCCAGGGCGAGCAGTACTTC. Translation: CASSWGGFPPPGQGEQYF.

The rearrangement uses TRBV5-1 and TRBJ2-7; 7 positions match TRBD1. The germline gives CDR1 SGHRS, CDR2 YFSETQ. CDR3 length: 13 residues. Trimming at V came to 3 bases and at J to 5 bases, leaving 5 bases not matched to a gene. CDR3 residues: CASSWTGLNEQYF. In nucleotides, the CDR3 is TGCGCCAGCAGCTGGACAGGTCTCAACGAGCAGTACTTC.

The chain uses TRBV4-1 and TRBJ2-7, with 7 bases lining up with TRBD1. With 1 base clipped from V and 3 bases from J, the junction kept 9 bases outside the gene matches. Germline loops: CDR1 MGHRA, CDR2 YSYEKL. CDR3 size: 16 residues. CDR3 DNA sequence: TGCGCCAGCAGCCAAGTTAGTGGACAGGAATACTACGAGCAGTACTTC. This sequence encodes CASSQVSGQEYYEQYF.

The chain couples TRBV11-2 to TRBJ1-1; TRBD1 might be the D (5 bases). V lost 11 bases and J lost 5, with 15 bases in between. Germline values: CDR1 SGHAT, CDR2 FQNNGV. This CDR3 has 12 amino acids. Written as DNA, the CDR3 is TGTGCCTCCCAGCAGGGCTGGACTGAAGCTTTCTTT. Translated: CASQQGWTEAFF. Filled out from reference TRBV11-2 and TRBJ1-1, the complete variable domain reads EAGVAQSPRYKIIEKRQSVAFWCNPISGHATLYWYQQILGQGPKLLIQFQNNGVVDDSQLPKDRFSAERLKGVDSTLKIQPAKLEDSAVYLCASQQGWTEAFFGQGTRLTVV.

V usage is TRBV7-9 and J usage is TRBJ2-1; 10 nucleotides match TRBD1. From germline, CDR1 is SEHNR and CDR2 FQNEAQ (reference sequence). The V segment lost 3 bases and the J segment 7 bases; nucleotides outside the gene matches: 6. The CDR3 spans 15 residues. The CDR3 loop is CASSFVDRGDNEQFF. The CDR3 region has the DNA TGTGCCAGCAGCTTCGTGGACAGGGGGGATAATGAGCAGTTCTTC. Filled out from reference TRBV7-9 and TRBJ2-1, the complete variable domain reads DTGVSQNPRHKITKRGQNVTFRCDPISEHNRLYWYRQTLGQGPEFLTYFQNEAQLEKSRLLSDRFSAERPKGSFSTLEIQRTEQGDSAMYLCASSFVDRGDNEQFFGPGTRLTVL.

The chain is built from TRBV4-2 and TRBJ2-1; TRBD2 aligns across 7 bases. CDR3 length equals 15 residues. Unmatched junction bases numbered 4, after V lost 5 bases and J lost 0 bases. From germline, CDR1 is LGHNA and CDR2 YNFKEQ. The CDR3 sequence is CASSSRTSSYNEQFF. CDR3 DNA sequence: TGTGCCAGCAGCTCGAGGACTAGCTCCTACAATGAGCAGTTCTTC.

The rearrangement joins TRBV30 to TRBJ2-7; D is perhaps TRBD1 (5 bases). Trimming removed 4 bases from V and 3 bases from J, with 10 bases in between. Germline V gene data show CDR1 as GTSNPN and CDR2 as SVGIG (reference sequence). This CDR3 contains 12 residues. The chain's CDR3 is CAWNLDSYEQYF. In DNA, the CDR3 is TGTGCCTGGAACCTAGACAGCTACGAGCAGTACTTC.

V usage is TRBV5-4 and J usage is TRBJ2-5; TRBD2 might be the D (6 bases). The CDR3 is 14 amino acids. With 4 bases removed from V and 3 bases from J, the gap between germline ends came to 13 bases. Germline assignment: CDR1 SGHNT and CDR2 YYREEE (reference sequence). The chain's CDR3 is CASSHWGEKETQYF. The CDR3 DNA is TGTGCCAGCAGCCACTGGGGGGAAAAAGAGACCCAGTACTTC.

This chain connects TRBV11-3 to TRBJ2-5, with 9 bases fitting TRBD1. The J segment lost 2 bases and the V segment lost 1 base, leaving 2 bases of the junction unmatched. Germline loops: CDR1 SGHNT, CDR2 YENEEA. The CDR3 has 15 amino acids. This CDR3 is CASSLVGQGQETQYF. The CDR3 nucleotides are TGTGCCAGCAGCTTAGTTGGACAGGGGCAAGAGACCCAGTACTTC.

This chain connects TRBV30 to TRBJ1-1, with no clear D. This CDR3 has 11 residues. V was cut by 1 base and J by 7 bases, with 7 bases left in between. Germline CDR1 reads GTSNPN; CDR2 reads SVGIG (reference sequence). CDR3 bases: TGTGCCTGGAGTGAGAGGGTTGAAGCTTTCTTT. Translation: CAWSERVEAFF.

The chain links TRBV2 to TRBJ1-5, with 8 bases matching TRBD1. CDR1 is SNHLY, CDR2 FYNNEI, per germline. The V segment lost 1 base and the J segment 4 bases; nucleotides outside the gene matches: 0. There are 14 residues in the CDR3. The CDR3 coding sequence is TGTGCCAGCAGTGAAGGACAGGGGAATCAGCCCCAGCATTTT. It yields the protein CASSEGQGNQPQHF.

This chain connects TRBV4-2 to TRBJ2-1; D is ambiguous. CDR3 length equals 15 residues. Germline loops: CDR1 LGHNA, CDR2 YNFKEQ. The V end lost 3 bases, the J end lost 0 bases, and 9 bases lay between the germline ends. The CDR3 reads CASSHPESSYNEQFF. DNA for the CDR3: TGTGCCAGCAGCCATCCGGAGAGCTCCTACAATGAGCAGTTCTTC.

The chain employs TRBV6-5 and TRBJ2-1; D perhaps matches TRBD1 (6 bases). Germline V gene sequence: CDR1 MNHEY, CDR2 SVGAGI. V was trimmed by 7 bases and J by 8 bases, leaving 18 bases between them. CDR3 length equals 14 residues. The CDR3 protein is CASNEGGSPDEQFF. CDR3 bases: TGTGCCAGCAACGAAGGGGGTTCCCCCGATGAGCAGTTCTTC.